The next 11 T cell receptor beta chains were all read from a single sample in a study of OX40 agonist ivuxolimab in advanced cancers. Repertoires were generated with immunoSEQ multiplex PCR, while TCRdb's copy carries only in-frame clones and drops some. The sample holds fewer than 95,000 clones; approximately 79% are singletons and the top ten take 5.5% to 7%. Here the sequenced sample was CD4+ or CD8+ T cells sorted from blood, taken in a trial of the OX40 agonist ivuxolimab. These receptors all stem from an adult with an advanced solid tumor such as melanoma, head and neck, liver or kidney cancer.

This clone was counted a few times. The V gene is TRBV7-2, the J gene TRBJ1-2, with D maybe TRBD1 (6 bases). V was cut by 4 bases and J by 3 bases, with 18 bases left in between. The CDR3 has 16 residues. Per germline, CDR1 SGHTA and CDR2 FQGNSA. The CDR3 nucleotides read TGTGCCAGCAGCTCGGGTATGGGGGCAGGGGACTATGGCTACACCTTC. Its protein is CASSSGMGAGDYGYTF.

This chain connects TRBV5-1 to TRBJ2-1; 7 bases are shared with TRBD1. The CDR3 length is 15 residues. The germline gives CDR1 SGHRS, CDR2 YFSETQ. V gave up 4 bases and J gave up 8 bases; unmatched junction bases: 12. CDR3 region: CASSPGTARVDEQFF. The DNA for the CDR3 is TGCGCCAGCAGCCCCGGGACAGCCCGGGTGGATGAGCAGTTCTTC.

V and J are TRBV4-1 and TRBJ2-2; D is possibly TRBD1 (5 bases). The CDR3 length is 16 residues. CDR1 is MGHRA and CDR2 is YSYEKL in the germline V gene. V was cut by 3 bases and J by 5 bases, with 16 bases left in between. This CDR3 reads CASSQVPLTVTGELFF. CDR3 nucleotides: TGCGCCAGCAGCCAGGTACCTTTGACAGTGACCGGGGAGCTGTTTTTT.

V gene TRBV6-6 combines with J gene TRBJ2-2; possible D gene TRBD1, 5 bases. This CDR3 contains 13 residues. Trimming cost V 4 bases and J 7 bases, with 10 bases left between them. CDR1 and CDR2 from the germline V gene are MNHNY and SVGAGI (reference sequence). The CDR3 bases are TGTGCCAGCAGTTTCATCGACAGCGGGGAGCTGTTTTTT. This gives the protein CASSFIDSGELFF.

The chain uses TRBV6-5 and TRBJ1-1, with D possibly TRBD1 on 6 matching bases. Germline V gives CDR1 MNHEY, CDR2 SVGAGI. V dropped 6 bases and J dropped 0 bases, with 14 bases sitting between them. The CDR3 runs to 15 residues. CDR3 nucleotide sequence: TGTGCCAGCAGCTACGGAGGGGGACTGAACACTGAAGCTTTCTTT. Protein product: CASSYGGGLNTEAFF.

In its sample, this clone was seen many times. The chain uses TRBV2 and TRBJ1-2; no clear D gene. V was cut by 0 bases and J by 8 bases, with 10 bases left in between. CDR1 and CDR2 (germline): SNHLY, FYNNEI. The length of the CDR3 is 13 residues. CDR3 sequence reads: CASSEAASSGYTF. The CDR3 nucleotides read TGTGCCAGCAGTGAAGCAGCCAGCAGCGGCTACACCTTC.

This clone came up once. The rearrangement links TRBV5-1 to TRBJ2-3; D may be TRBD1 (6 bases). CDR3 length: 19 amino acids. Germline lookup yields CDR1 SGHRS and CDR2 YFSETQ. The V and J ends lost 4 bases and 2 bases respectively, with 26 bases between them. This CDR3 is CASSLTPNSGQHTTDTQYF. CDR3 sequence (DNA): TGCGCCAGCAGCCTAACTCCGAACTCTGGACAGCACACCACAGATACGCAGTATTTT. The full variable domain, in which reference TRBV5-1 and TRBJ2-3 provide the parts outside the CDR3, is KAGVTQTPRYLIKTRGQQVTLSCSPISGHRSVSWYQQTPGQGLQFLFEYFSETQRNKGNFPGRFSGRQFSNSRSEMNVSTLELGDSALYLCASSLTPNSGQHTTDTQYFGPGTRLTVL.

The genes are TRBV9 and TRBJ2-5, with 9 bases aligning to TRBD1. The CDR3 is 13 residues long. In germline, CDR1 is SGDLS, CDR2 YYNGEE. The ends lost 3 bases at V and 9 bases at J; junction bases unmatched: 6. The CDR3 region is CASSAHGQGPQYF. DNA for the CDR3: TGTGCCAGCAGCGCGCACGGACAGGGGCCCCAGTACTTC.

Regarding this clone: The DNA is left out, because the CDR3 cannot be placed on it with certainty; the CDR3 is given as TCRdb lists it. The rearrangement joins TRBV21-1 to TRBJ2-6; the table's D gene call, TRBD1, was not cross checked with the DNA. TRBV21-1 is tagged as a pseudogene. The CDR3 is 23 residues long, ends included. CDR3 residues: CASSPIRVGTGPPWGSGANVLTF.

The V call is TRBV11-3, the J call TRBJ1-1; TRBD1 aligns across 9 bases. V was pared by 3 bases and J by 7 bases, with 9 bases of the junction left unmatched. Germline values: CDR1 SGHNT, CDR2 YENEEA. The CDR3 consists of 15 residues. CDR3 loop: CASSFGDRAESEAFF. CDR3 bases: TGTGCCAGCAGCTTTGGGGACAGGGCGGAAAGTGAAGCTTTCTTT.

V is TRBV28 and J is TRBJ2-7, with 7 bases identical to TRBD2. The trim removed 7 bases at V and 3 bases at J, leaving 6 bases unmatched. Per germline, CDR1 MDHEN and CDR2 SYDVKM. This CDR3 is built from 13 residues. This CDR3 is CASTPSGGYEQYF. CDR3 bases: TGTGCCAGCACCCCGTCGGGAGGCTACGAGCAGTACTTC.